Included here is one T cell receptor (beta chain) sequence, with context. This specimen comes from a study of T cell repertoires in cytomegalovirus infection. TCRdb ran MiXCR on the reads and lists one entry per CDR3 protein. The sample shows more than 150,000 distinct CDR3 sequences, around 20% of them seen only once. The sample was PBMCs. The receptor's source is a human donor in good health (CMV status not recorded). Some clones in this sample may be carry-over from other donors' samples.

CDR3 nucleotides: TGTGCCAGCAGTTCTTCAGGGGAAGTGTACTTC. Translation: CASSSSGEVYF. This chain joins TRBV6-5 and TRBJ2-7, with D possibly TRBD1 on 6 matching bases. The CDR3 is 11 residues long. CDR1 is MNHEY, CDR2 SVGAGI, per germline. Trimming shortened V by 4 bases and J by 12 bases, and 13 bases separated the two germline ends.